Listed below are T cell receptor beta chains from one sample, sequenced in a study of blood T cell repertoires in COVID-19. Sequencing used immunoSEQ multiplex PCR; TCRdb keeps in-frame clones, though not all of them. The sample lists roughly 250,000 clones; roughly nine tenths were seen once. Sequencing was carried out using PBMCs or T cells enriched from blood (not recorded which). The receptors here all came from a human donor in a cohort exposed to, infected with or recovered from COVID-19 (not recorded which). The donor label of this sample is uncertain. The CDR3 runs from the conserved cysteine through the conserved F or W. The order of the fields is V gene, J gene, D gene, clone size, CDR3 DNA, CDR3 protein. D genes are given only for firm matches. Clone size is stated in some rows and not others, as once, few, many or a class when expanded.

>TRBV14|TRBJ2-5|TRBD2|once
TGTGCCAGCAGCTCCGGACTAGCGGGGGGAGAGACCCAGTACTTC
CASSSGLAGGETQYF
>TRBV7-9|TRBJ2-4|-|-
TGTGCCAGCAGCCCAACCAGGTTGGACAAAAACATTCAGTACTTC
CASSPTRLDKNIQYF
>TRBV25-1|TRBJ1-1|-|-
TGTGCCAGCAGTGAATTTAGTTATTCTGAAGCTTTCTTT
CASSEFSYSEAFF
>TRBV2|TRBJ1-5|-|-
TGTGCCAGCAGCTCTTACAGTGTTAGCAATCAGCCCCAGCATTTT
CASSSYSVSNQPQHF
>TRBV5-4|TRBJ2-5|-|-
TGTGCCAGCAGCCCCCTGCGGGGGACAAGGCAACAAGAGACCCAGTACTTC
CASSPLRGTRQQETQYF
>TRBV30|TRBJ2-2|TRBD1|-
TGTGCCTGGGAACAGGGGTCCGGGGAGCTGTTTTTT
CAWEQGSGELFF
>TRBV19|TRBJ1-5|-|-
TGTGCCAGTAGTATAGGCCCGGGTCAGCCCCAGCATTTT
CASSIGPGQPQHF
>TRBV7-9|TRBJ2-1|-|-
TGTGCCAGCAGCTTAGTCGCCTTTAGGAGCTCCTACAATGAGCAGTTCTTC
CASSLVAFRSSYNEQFF
>TRBV5-1|TRBJ1-1|-|-
TGCGCCAGCAGCTTGGGAGGGAAGTCAGGTTTTGAAGCTTTCTTT
CASSLGGKSGFEAFF
>TRBV2|TRBJ1-5|TRBD1|-
TGTGCCAGCAGCCCCCGGGACAGGGGAGCCAATCAGCCCCAGCATTTT
CASSPRDRGANQPQHF
>TRBV28|TRBJ1-5|-|-
TGTGCCAGCAGTTTATACGCTGACACTTTCAATCAGCCCCAGCATTTT
CASSLYADTFNQPQHF
>TRBV30|TRBJ2-7|-|-
TGTGCCTGGAGTTTGGCCAACTCCTACGAGCAGTACTTC
CAWSLANSYEQYF
>TRBV19|TRBJ1-2|-|-
TGTGCCAGTAGTATTGAGCGGAATAACTATGGCTACACCTTC
CASSIERNNYGYTF
>TRBV7-8|TRBJ2-7|-|-
TGTGCCAGCAGCCCCTATAAGGGGCCGTACGAGCAGTACTTC
CASSPYKGPYEQYF
>TRBV19|TRBJ1-2|TRBD1|-
TGTGCCAGTAGAGAGACAGGGGCCGCTAACTATGGCTACACCTTC
CASRETGAANYGYTF
>TRBV14|TRBJ1-2|-|once
TGTGCCAGCAGCCAAGATAATCAGGGGCTGGGGTATGGCTACACCTTC
CASSQDNQGLGYGYTF
>TRBV5-6|TRBJ2-5|-|few
TGTGCCAGCAGCTTGCCCAGCCAAGAGACCCAGTACTTC
CASSLPSQETQYF
>TRBV15|TRBJ1-1|-|once
TGTGCCACCAGCAGAGATCTAAAGGGACTCGGGGCTTTCTTT
CATSRDLKGLGAFF
>TRBV7-9|TRBJ2-5|-|-
TGTGCCAGCAGCTCGCCCGAAAGAGGTGGCGGGGAGACCCAGTACTTC
CASSSPERGGGETQYF
>TRBV2|TRBJ1-2|TRBD1|-
TGTGCCAGCAGTAAGGACAGGGGGGATTATGGCTACACCTTC
CASSKDRGDYGYTF
>TRBV5-6|TRBJ1-2|-|-
TGTGCCAGCAGCTTGAGTCTTACAGGATTAGATGGCTACACCTTC
CASSLSLTGLDGYTF
>TRBV2|TRBJ1-2|TRBD1|-
TGTGCCAGCAGTGAGGGGACAGGGCGGGCAGGCTACACCTTC
CASSEGTGRAGYTF
>TRBV2|TRBJ2-7|TRBD1|-
TGTGCCAGCAAAAAAGACAGGGGGCGCGACGAGCAGTACTTC
CASKKDRGRDEQYF
>TRBV2|TRBJ1-1|TRBD1|-
TGTGCCAGCAGTTGGACAGGCGCCACAATGAACACTGAAGCTTTCTTT
CASSWTGATMNTEAFF
>TRBV12-5|TRBJ1-4|-|-
TGTGCTAGTGGTTTGGCCGGGAGACGTCAGGAAAAACTGTTTTTT
CASGLAGRRQEKLFF
>TRBV5-1|TRBJ1-2|-|once
TGCGCCAGCAGCCCGCTACAGGGCGCCTATGGCTACACCTTC
CASSPLQGAYGYTF
>TRBV11-2|TRBJ1-1|-|-
TGTGCCAGCAGATTAATAGGGGTTATGAACACTGAAGCTTTCTTT
CASRLIGVMNTEAFF
>TRBV29-1|TRBJ1-1|-|-
TGCAGCGCCAAGGCAGGGAACACTGAAGCTTTCTTT
CSAKAGNTEAFF
>TRBV18|TRBJ1-4|-|-
TGTGCCAGCTCACCGACAGTCCCTCGTGAAAAACTGTTTTTT
CASSPTVPREKLFF
>TRBV19|TRBJ2-5|TRBD1|-
TGTGCCAGTAGTATGCCGGGACAGGTCCAAGAGACCCAGTACTTC
CASSMPGQVQETQYF
>TRBV18|TRBJ2-3|-|-
TGTGCCAGCTCACCGTCTAGCGAGGGTGATACGCAGTATTTT
CASSPSSEGDTQYF
>TRBV27|TRBJ1-2|-|-
TGTGCCAGCAGTTTATCGAGGCCAGACCTCTATGGCTACACCTTC
CASSLSRPDLYGYTF
>TRBV2|TRBJ2-1|TRBD2|-
TGTGCCAGCAGGGGCAGCGGGGGCTACAATGAGCAGTTCTTC
CASRGSGGYNEQFF
>TRBV10-3|TRBJ2-3|TRBD2|-
TGTGCCATCAGTGAGTCAATCCTACTAGCGGGGGGGCGAGGGACGCAGTATTTT
CAISESILLAGGRGTQYF
>TRBV30|TRBJ1-2|TRBD1|few
TGTGCCTGGCTTGAAAGGGGGCGGGTCTATGGCTACACCTTC
CAWLERGRVYGYTF
>TRBV7-8|TRBJ2-7|-|once
TGTGCCAGCAGCCACGACTCGAACCCTACCTACTTC
CASSHDSNPTYF
>TRBV6-5|TRBJ1-1|-|once
TGTGCCAGCAGTTACTCATACAGGGAGCACACTGAAGCTTTCTTT
CASSYSYREHTEAFF
>TRBV7-3|TRBJ2-5|-|-
TGTGCCAGCAGCTTAACATCTCACGGGGGAAAGTACTTC
CASSLTSHGGKYF
>TRBV18|TRBJ1-1|TRBD1|-
TGTGCCAGCTCATCAGGGGGCGCAGCCACTGAAGCTTTCTTT
CASSSGGAATEAFF
>TRBV2|TRBJ1-3|-|few
TGTGCCAGCAGGGCCCTACAGAGCTCTGGAAACACCATATATTTT
CASRALQSSGNTIYF
>TRBV18|TRBJ1-1|-|-
TGTGCCAGCTCGCCCTCCCCAGGGGAAGGGCCCGGGACTGAAGCTTTCTTT
CASSPSPGEGPGTEAFF
>TRBV9|TRBJ1-1|-|-
TGTGCCAGCAGCGTAGGGGTGGGCGCTGAAGCTTTCTTT
CASSVGVGAEAFF
>TRBV7-6|TRBJ2-5|-|-
TGTGCCAGCAGCCCTGGGGGCCTCATTAAAGAGACCCAGTACTTC
CASSPGGLIKETQYF
>TRBV24-1|TRBJ2-1|TRBD1|once
TGTGCCACCAGTGACGGGACAGGGTTGTCCTACAATGAGCAGTTCTTC
CATSDGTGLSYNEQFF
>TRBV2|TRBJ1-1|-|few
TGTGCCAGCAGTGGGGACGGGAGGGACACTGAAGCTTTCTTT
CASSGDGRDTEAFF
>TRBV7-8|TRBJ1-2|TRBD1|-
TGTGCCAGCAGCTTTGCTAACGTACAGGGGAACTATGGCTACACCTTC
CASSFANVQGNYGYTF
>TRBV19|TRBJ1-1|-|-
TGTGCCAGTAGTAGGTCAGGATCTACGAACACTGAAGCTTTCTTT
CASSRSGSTNTEAFF
>TRBV11-3|TRBJ2-7|-|once
TGTGCCAGCAGCTTAGGTGACGGCGGGACCTACGAGCAGTACTTC
CASSLGDGGTYEQYF